This TCR beta chain stems from a study of Graves' ophthalmopathy and Graves' hyperthyroidism. Sampling over 8 ml of fresh peripheral blood provided the PBMCs. As the template, RNA transcripts were used to amplify TCR beta CDR3 regions. First-round RT-PCR employed HTBI primers, with a second-round multiplex PCR after it. Using its own MiXCR run on the multiplex PCR reads, TCRdb lists one record per CDR3 protein. The table records approximately 640,000 distinct CDR3 sequences, about 41% of them present only once. This CDR3 is built from 13 residues. Germline CDR1 reads SNHLY; CDR2 reads FYNNEI. J is TRBJ2-5 and V is TRBV2; weak D call: TRBD2 (5 bases). The J call may not be correct, given that the DNA end is closer to TRBJ2-1. The sample was peripheral blood. This TCR was sampled from an adult man with Graves' ophthalmopathy. The DNA for the CDR3 is TGTGCCAGCAGTGGTGGACTTGACAATGAGCAGTTCTTC. Protein product: CASSGGLDNEQFF.